One sample yielded the 23 T cell receptor beta chains listed below, sequenced in a study of T cell changes during pregnancy in multiple sclerosis. Clones were sequenced by immunoSEQ multiplex PCR, and TCRdb holds only the in-frame ones, with some missing. The data show about 120,000 clones, about 94% seen once. The sequencing here drew on peripheral blood, taken before pregnancy. The origin of the receptors is a female donor with multiple sclerosis, enrolled in a pregnancy study.

This chain links TRBV19 with TRBJ2-1, with 9 positions matching TRBD2. Germline CDR1 is LNHDA and CDR2 is SQIVND (reference sequence). CDR3 length: 16 amino acids. J lost 9 bases, V lost 6 bases, and 15 bases had no gene match. The CDR3 nucleotides are TGTGCCAGTAGCCGCCCCGCCGCGGGAGGGCCAGGTGAGCAGTTCTTC. Its translation: CASSRPAAGGPGEQFF. Using reference TRBV19 and TRBJ2-1 for the parts outside the CDR3, the full variable domain is DGGITQSPKYLFRKEGQNVTLSCEQNLNHDAMYWYRQDPGQGLRLIYYSQIVNDFQKGDIAEGYSVSREKKESFPLTVTSAQKNPTAFYLCASSRPAAGGPGEQFFGPGTRLTVL.

J is TRBJ1-2 and V is TRBV2; 7 nucleotides agree with TRBD1. CDR3 length equals 13 residues. The germline gives CDR1 SNHLY, CDR2 FYNNEI. After removal of 8 bases from V and 5 bases from J, the junction contained 8 bases not matched to a gene. The chain's CDR3 is CASYQYRGYGYTF. The CDR3 nucleotides read TGTGCCAGCTACCAATACAGGGGATATGGCTACACCTTC.

This clone was detected once. The V call is TRBV27, the J call TRBJ2-7, with 13 bases lining up with TRBD2. The CDR3 has 16 residues. Germline CDR1 reads MNHEY; CDR2 reads SMNVEV (reference sequence). The trim removed 3 bases at V and 1 base at J, leaving 3 bases unmatched. The CDR3 DNA follows: TGTGCCAGCAGTTTCCTGACTAGCGGGGGGTCCTACGAGCAGTACTTC. Protein sequence: CASSFLTSGGSYEQYF.

This chain uses TRBV29-1 with TRBJ1-2; 7 positions match TRBD1. Germline V gives CDR1 SQVTM, CDR2 ANQGSEA. This CDR3 has 15 residues. The V gene end was trimmed by 6 bases and the J gene end by 0 bases; junction bases not matched to a gene: 10. Written as DNA, the CDR3 is TGCAGCGTCCTGACAGGGAGAATCCCTAACTATGGCTACACCTTC. This sequence encodes CSVLTGRIPNYGYTF.

The chain links TRBV7-9 to TRBJ1-2, with D tentatively TRBD1 (5 bases). The CDR3 loop spans 15 amino acids. V lost 0 bases to trimming and J lost 3 bases, with 11 bases between them. CDR1 is SEHNR and CDR2 is FQNEAQ in the germline V gene (reference sequence). Here the CDR3 DNA reads TGTGCCAGCAGCTTAGCGGTCGGGGGAGACTATGGCTACACCTTC. Its protein is CASSLAVGGDYGYTF.

This sequence joins TRBV19 and TRBJ2-2; possible D gene TRBD1, 6 bases. CDR3 length: 15 residues. Germline assignment: CDR1 LNHDA and CDR2 SQIVND (reference sequence). V lost 2 bases and J lost 4, with 11 bases in between. The CDR3 loop reads CASSIRTEATGELFF. The CDR3 nucleotides are TGTGCCAGTAGTATAAGGACAGAGGCCACCGGGGAGCTGTTTTTT.

The J gene is TRBJ2-5, the V gene TRBV10-2; 11 bases fit TRBD2. With 1 base clipped from V and 4 bases from J, the junction kept 17 bases outside the gene matches. Germline V lookup: CDR1 WSHSY, CDR2 SAAADI. CDR3 length equals 20 residues. The CDR3 loop is CASSEWVRLAGSPKLETQYF. The CDR3 DNA is TGCGCCAGCAGTGAGTGGGTGAGACTAGCGGGATCCCCCAAGTTAGAGACCCAGTACTTC.

The J gene is TRBJ1-5, the V gene TRBV2; D gene ambiguous. This CDR3 has 13 amino acids. Per germline, CDR1 SNHLY and CDR2 FYNNEI. Trimming took 4 bases from V and 5 from J, leaving 9 bases between them. The CDR3 region is CASSGGVDQPQHF. The CDR3 bases are TGTGCCAGCAGTGGAGGAGTCGATCAGCCCCAGCATTTT.

The rearrangement uses TRBV5-1 and TRBJ2-7; possible D gene TRBD1, 6 bases. Germline CDR1 reads SGHRS; CDR2 reads YFSETQ. The V and J ends lost 3 bases and 2 bases respectively, with 9 bases between them. The CDR3 spans 13 residues. The CDR3 nucleotides are TGCGCCAGCAGCTCTGGGACAACCTACGAGCAGTACTTC. Translating gives CASSSGTTYEQYF.

The rearrangement links TRBV11-2 to TRBJ2-7, with 11 bases identical to TRBD2. Germline CDR1 SGHAT, CDR2 FQNNGV. The junction had 11 bases not matched to a gene; V was cut back by 2 bases and J by 2 bases. The CDR3 length is 18 residues. CDR3 in amino acids: CASSLTWLAGGIPYEQYF. CDR3 in DNA: TGTGCCAGCAGCTTAACTTGGCTAGCGGGGGGCATTCCCTACGAGCAGTACTTC. The variable domain in full, completed from reference TRBV11-2 and TRBJ2-7, reads EAGVAQSPRYKIIEKRQSVAFWCNPISGHATLYWYQQILGQGPKLLIQFQNNGVVDDSQLPKDRFSAERLKGVDSTLKIQPAKLEDSAVYLCASSLTWLAGGIPYEQYFGPGTRLTVT.

The DNA of the CDR3 is TGTGCCAGCAGGGGAGCCGGGACAACCACTGAAGCTTTCTTT. Amino acids: CASRGAGTTTEAFF. V gene TRBV27 combines with J gene TRBJ1-1; the D gene is possibly TRBD1 (6 bases). CDR3 size: 14 residues. The germline gives CDR1 MNHEY, CDR2 SMNVEV (reference sequence). The V end lost 6 bases, the J end lost 4 bases, and 15 bases lay between the germline ends.

V gene TRBV18 combines with J gene TRBJ2-1; maybe TRBD2 (6 bases). CDR1 is KGHSH, CDR2 LQKENI, per germline. V was shortened by 3 bases and J by 4 bases, with 10 bases between the two germline ends. CDR3 length: 14 residues. The CDR3 reads CASSPVREYNEQFF. CDR3 sequence (DNA): TGTGCCAGCTCACCTGTTCGGGAGTACAATGAGCAGTTCTTC.

The rearrangement links TRBV9 to TRBJ2-1, with a possible D match to TRBD1 (5 bases). Germline CDR1 SGDLS, CDR2 YYNGEE. V lost 6 bases and J lost 3, with 7 bases in between. The CDR3 is 12 amino acids. CDR3 in DNA: TGTGCCAGCAATCAGGGCTACAATGAGCAGTTCTTC. The encoded protein is CASNQGYNEQFF.

The rearrangement joins TRBV5-1 to TRBJ2-5, with 8 positions matching TRBD1. CDR1 and CDR2 (germline): SGHRS, YFSETQ. CDR3 length: 15 amino acids. V lost 4 bases to trimming and J lost 5 bases; unmatched junction nucleotides: 10. CDR3 bases: TGCGCCAGCAGCCTCGACAGGGGAAGAAGGGAGACCCAGTACTTC. Translating gives CASSLDRGRRETQYF.

This clone has just one count. The genes are TRBV28 and TRBJ2-7; D is possibly TRBD2 (5 bases). The CDR3 consists of 12 residues. Per germline, CDR1 MDHEN and CDR2 SYDVKM. The V end lost 8 bases, the J end lost 4 bases, and 12 bases lay between the germline ends. Written as DNA, the CDR3 is TGTGCCAGCCAAACTAGGTCTTACGAGCAGTACTTC. Translation: CASQTRSYEQYF.

The genes are TRBV9 and TRBJ2-5; 9 bases map to TRBD1. CDR1 SGDLS and CDR2 YYNGEE come from the germline V gene. Losses at the gene ends were 0 bases for V and 5 bases for J; bases not matched to a gene: 5. The CDR3 sequence is 15 residues long. DNA of the CDR3: TGTGCCAGCAGCGTAGGAGGACAGGGGTGGGAGACCCAGTACTTC. Residues: CASSVGGQGWETQYF.

CDR3: CASSYSAGNTEAFF. CDR3 DNA sequence: TGTGCCAGCAGTTACTCGGCGGGGAACACTGAAGCTTTCTTT. J is TRBJ1-1 and V is TRBV6-5; D uncertain. CDR3 length equals 14 residues. The V end was cut by 0 bases, the J end by 1 base, with 6 bases between. Looked up from germline, CDR1 is MNHEY and CDR2 is SVGAGI.

The V and J genes are TRBV6-6 and TRBJ1-2, with 7 bases that match TRBD1. The junction had 10 bases not matched to a gene; V was cut back by 5 bases and J by 4 bases. Germline CDR1 is MNHNY and CDR2 is SVGAGI (reference sequence). This CDR3 contains 15 residues. The CDR3 nucleotides read TGTGCCAGCAGTCAGACAGGGCGTAGGATCTATGGCTACACCTTC. This gives the protein CASSQTGRRIYGYTF.

This clone was detected once. V gene TRBV25-1 combines with J gene TRBJ2-1, with 7 bases matching TRBD2. Looked up from germline, CDR1 is MGHDK and CDR2 is SYGVNS. CDR3 length equals 13 residues. V gave up 8 bases and J gave up 3 bases; unmatched junction bases: 4. The chain's CDR3 is CASRGDIYNEQFF. CDR3 DNA: TGTGCCAGCCGGGGGGATATCTACAATGAGCAGTTCTTC.

The chain combines TRBV5-1 with TRBJ1-1; D is unclear. The CDR3 covers 13 residues. Germline V gene lookup returns CDR1 SGHRS and CDR2 YFSETQ. Trimming stripped 4 bases from V and 1 base from J, with 8 bases between. DNA for the CDR3: TGCGCCAGCAGCGTTGGAGCGAACACTGAAGCTTTCTTT. It specifies CASSVGANTEAFF.

The genes are TRBV11-2 and TRBJ2-5; no definite D call. Germline V gene lookup returns CDR1 SGHAT and CDR2 FQNNGV. The CDR3 is made up of 14 amino acids. Trimming took off 3 bases at V and 2 bases at J, with 10 bases between the two ends. The DNA of the CDR3 is TGTGCCAGCAGCTTGGCAGGTTGGCAAGAGACCCAGTACTTC. Its protein product is CASSLAGWQETQYF.

This rearrangement joins TRBV29-1 to TRBJ1-1; D is possibly TRBD1 (5 bases). CDR3 length: 16 residues. Germline V gene data show CDR1 as SQVTM and CDR2 as ANQGSEA. V dropped 2 bases and J dropped 1 base, with 17 bases sitting between them. The CDR3 region is CSVEPPRWTPNTEAFF. The CDR3 DNA sequence: TGCAGCGTTGAACCTCCCCGATGGACACCGAACACTGAAGCTTTCTTT.

V gene TRBV2 combines with J gene TRBJ2-1; TRBD1 matches 8 bases. This CDR3 has 14 amino acids. V lost 7 bases, J lost 9 bases, and 11 bases stayed unmatched. Germline assignment: CDR1 SNHLY and CDR2 FYNNEI. In nucleotides, the CDR3 is TGTGCCAGCATTCCGGGACAGGCTGGCCGTGAGCAGTTCTTC. Its protein product is CASIPGQAGREQFF.